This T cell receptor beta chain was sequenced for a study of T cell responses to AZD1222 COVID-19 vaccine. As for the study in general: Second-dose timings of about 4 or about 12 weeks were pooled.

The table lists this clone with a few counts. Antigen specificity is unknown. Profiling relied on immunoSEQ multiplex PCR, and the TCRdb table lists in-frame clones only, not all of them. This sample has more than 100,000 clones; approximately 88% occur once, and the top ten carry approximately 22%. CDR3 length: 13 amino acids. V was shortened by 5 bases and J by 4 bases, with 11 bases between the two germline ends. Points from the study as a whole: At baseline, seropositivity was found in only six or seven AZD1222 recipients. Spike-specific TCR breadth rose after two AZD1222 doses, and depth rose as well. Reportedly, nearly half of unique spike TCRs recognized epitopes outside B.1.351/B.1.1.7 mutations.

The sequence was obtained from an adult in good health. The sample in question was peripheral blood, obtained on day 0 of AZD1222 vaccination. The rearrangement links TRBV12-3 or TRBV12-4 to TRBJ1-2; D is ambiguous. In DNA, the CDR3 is TGTGCCAGCAGTATCGGCGGAATCTATGGCTACACCTTC. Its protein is CASSIGGIYGYTF.